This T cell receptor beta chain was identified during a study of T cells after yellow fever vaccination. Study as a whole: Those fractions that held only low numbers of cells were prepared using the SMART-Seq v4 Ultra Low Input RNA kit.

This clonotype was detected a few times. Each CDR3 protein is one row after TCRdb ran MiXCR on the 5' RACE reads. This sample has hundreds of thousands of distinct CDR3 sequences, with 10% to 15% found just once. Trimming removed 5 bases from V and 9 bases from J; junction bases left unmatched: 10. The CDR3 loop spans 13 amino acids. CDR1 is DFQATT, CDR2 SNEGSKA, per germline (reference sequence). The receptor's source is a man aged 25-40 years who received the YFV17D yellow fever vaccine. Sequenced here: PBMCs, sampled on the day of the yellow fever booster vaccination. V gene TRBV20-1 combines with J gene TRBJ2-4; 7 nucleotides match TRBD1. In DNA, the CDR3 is TGCAGTGCTTCAGACAGGGAAGATGGCATTCAGTACTTC. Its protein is CSASDREDGIQYF.